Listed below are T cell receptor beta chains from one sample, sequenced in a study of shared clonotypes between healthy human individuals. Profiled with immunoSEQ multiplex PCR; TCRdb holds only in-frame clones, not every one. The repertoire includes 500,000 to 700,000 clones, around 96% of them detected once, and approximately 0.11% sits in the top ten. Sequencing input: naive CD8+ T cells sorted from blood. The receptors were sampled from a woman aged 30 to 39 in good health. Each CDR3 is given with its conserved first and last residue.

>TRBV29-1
CSVDKGGTEAFF
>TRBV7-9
CASSLSKGRGTSTDTQYF
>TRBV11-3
CASSSGPNHNEQFF
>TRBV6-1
CASSDTGSNQPQHF
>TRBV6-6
CASSYSGTVNTGELFF
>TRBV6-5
CASSYSGTVYEQYF
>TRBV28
CASREIGLEAFF
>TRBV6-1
CASSEHRIPPPEAFF
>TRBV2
CASSNGQLGETQYF
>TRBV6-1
CASREPGQGYTEAFF
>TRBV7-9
CASSYLGLELFF
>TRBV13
CASSWGQENTGELFF
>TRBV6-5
CASSGTGLNTEAFF
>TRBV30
CAWDVVGQGYYNEQFF
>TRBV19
CASSISAGESYEQYF
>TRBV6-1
CASSDMGYEQYF
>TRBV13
CASSFKGGYKPGGDYGYTF
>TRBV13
CASSFLDRVYEQYF
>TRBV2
CASSESGQGIFTEAFF
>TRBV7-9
CASSPGPLEQYF
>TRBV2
CASTAYRGKLGYTF
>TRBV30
CAWSVEGLTYEQYF
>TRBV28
CASSLGPWGNYGYTF
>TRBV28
CASSWGAGASTDTQYF
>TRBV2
CASSEVNGGYTF
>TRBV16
CASSPAGAGSYNEQFF
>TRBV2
CASSEGLNTEAFF
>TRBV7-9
CASSSPQGYEQYF
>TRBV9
CASSEGGYTEAFF
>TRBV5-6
CASSFQGYEQYF
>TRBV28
CASSLSGQGIPEQYF
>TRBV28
CASSLFTGYNEQFF
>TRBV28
CASSLNGVNTEAFF
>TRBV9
CASSVDWVLETQYF
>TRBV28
CASSSTGLTTYEQYF
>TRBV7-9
CASSFLAGTNEQYF
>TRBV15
CATSRDKYNEQFF
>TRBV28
CASSLGRVSNQPQHF
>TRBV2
CASSDRDTGELFF
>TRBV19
CASSANYEQYF
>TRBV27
CASSTSLSGLVGYEQYF
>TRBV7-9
CASSAPVRSYNEQFF
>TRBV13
CASSLGGALLGYTF
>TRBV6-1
CASSEASQGWNQPQHF
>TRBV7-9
CASSPTGNTNEKLFF
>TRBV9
CASSGGRDSHYGYTF
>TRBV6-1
CASSVSTRETQYF
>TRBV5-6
CASSTGYVTYEQYF